This TCR beta chain was observed in a study of patients and donors after allogeneic stem cell transplantation. This clonotype was recorded a few times. Looked up from germline, CDR1 is KGHSH and CDR2 is LQKENI. Trimming left V 8 bases short and J 1 base short, with 11 bases between. This CDR3 is built from 13 residues. TCRdb re-called the RT-PCR reads with MiXCR, one entry per CDR3 protein. The sample yields roughly 960,000 distinct CDR3 sequences, around 17% seen once. The source of this sequence is a human donor who was either an allogeneic HSCT recipient or a stem cell or donor lymphocyte infusion donor (not recorded which). It is not recorded whose cells these are; they may come from a transplant donor. The rearrangement joins TRBV18 to TRBJ1-1; D remains ambiguous. The sequencing sample was made of blood, either unsorted or a sorted T cell fraction (not recorded which). The CDR3 DNA is TGTGCCAGCCGGTCCGGGCGGAACACTGAAGCTTTCTTT. Translation gives CASRSGRNTEAFF.